The clone carrying this T cell receptor (beta chain) was detected ten times or more. Its antigen is not identified. Specified time point: patch test 2, 6 weeks after DPC sensitization. Treatment here: therapeutic diphenylcyclopropenone sensitization with weekly scalp DPC. The data were obtained in a study of human T cells and chemical hapten exposure. As for the study in general: Investigators sensitized approximately 2 cm by approximately 2 cm of upper inner arm skin with 2% DPC.

General study points: As patch test score rose, PT1 expanded TCR counts tended to rise as well.

The CDR3 loop spans 15 amino acids. Losses at the gene ends were 1 base for V and 0 bases for J; bases not matched to a gene: 2. Germline V gives CDR1 GTSNPN, CDR2 SVGIG (reference sequence). TCRdb processed the RACE reads anew with MiXCR; each CDR3 protein has one entry. Found here are 89,000 or so distinct CDR3 sequences, 5% to 8.5% of them singletons; the top ten hold 1% to 1.5%. The sample here was whole blood, taken in connection with sensitization to the hapten diphenylcyclopropenone (DPC). The sequence derives from a woman younger than 45 with alopecia areata. Some clones in this sample may be carry-over from other donors' samples. The V call is TRBV30, the J call TRBJ2-3; 9 bases fit TRBD2. The CDR3 bases are TGTGCCTGGAGTGCCCTAGCGGGGAGCACAGATACGCAGTATTTT. This encodes CAWSALAGSTDTQYF.